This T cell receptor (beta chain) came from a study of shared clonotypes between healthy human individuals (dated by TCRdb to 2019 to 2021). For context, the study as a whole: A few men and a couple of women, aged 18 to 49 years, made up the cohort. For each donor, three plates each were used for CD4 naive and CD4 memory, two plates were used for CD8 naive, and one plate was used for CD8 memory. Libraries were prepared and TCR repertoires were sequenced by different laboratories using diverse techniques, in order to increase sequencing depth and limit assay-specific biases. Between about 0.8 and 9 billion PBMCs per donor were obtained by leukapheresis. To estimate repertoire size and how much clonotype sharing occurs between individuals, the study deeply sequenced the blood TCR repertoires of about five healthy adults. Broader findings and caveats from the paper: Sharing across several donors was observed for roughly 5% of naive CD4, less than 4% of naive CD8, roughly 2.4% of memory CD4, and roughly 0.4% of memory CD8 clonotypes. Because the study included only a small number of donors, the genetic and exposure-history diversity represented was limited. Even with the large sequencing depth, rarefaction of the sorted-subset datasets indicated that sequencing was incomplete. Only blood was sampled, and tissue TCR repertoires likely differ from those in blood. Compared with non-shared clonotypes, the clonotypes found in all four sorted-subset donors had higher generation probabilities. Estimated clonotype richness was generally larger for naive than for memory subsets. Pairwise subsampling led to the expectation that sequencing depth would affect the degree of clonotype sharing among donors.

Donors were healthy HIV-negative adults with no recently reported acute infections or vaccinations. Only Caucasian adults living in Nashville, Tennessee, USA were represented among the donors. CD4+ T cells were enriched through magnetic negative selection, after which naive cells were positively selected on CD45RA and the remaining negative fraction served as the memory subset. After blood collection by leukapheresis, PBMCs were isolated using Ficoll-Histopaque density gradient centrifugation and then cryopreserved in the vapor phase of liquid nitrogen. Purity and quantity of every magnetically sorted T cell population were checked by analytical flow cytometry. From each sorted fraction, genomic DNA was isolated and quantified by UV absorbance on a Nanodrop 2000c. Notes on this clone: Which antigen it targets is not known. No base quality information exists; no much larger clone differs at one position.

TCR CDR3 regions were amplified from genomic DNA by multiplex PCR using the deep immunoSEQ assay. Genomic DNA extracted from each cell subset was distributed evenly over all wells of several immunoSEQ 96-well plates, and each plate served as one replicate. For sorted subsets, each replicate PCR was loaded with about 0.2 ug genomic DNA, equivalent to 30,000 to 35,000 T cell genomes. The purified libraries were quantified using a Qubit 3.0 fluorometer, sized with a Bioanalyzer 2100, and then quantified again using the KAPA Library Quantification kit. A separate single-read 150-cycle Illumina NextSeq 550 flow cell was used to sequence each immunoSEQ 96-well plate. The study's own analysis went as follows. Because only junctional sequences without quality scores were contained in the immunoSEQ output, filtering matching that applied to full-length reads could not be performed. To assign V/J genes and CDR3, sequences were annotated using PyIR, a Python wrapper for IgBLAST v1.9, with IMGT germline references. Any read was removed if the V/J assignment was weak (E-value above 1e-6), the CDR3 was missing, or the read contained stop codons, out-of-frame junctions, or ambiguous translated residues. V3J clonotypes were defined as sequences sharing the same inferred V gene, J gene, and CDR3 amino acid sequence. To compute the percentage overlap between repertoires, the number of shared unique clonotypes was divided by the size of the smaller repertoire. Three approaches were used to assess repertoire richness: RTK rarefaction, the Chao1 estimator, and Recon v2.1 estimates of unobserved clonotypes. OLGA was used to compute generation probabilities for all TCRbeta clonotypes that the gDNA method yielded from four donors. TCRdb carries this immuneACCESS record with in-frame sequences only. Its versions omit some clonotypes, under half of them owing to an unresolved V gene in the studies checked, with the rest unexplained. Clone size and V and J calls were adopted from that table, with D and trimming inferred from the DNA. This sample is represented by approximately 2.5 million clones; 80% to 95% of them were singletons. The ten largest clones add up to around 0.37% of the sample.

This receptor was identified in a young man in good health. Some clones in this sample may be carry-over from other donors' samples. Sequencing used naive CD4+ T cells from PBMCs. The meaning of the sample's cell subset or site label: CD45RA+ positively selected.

The sequenced DNA: TGCGCCAGCAGCCAAACCCGGACGGCTGATGGCTACACCTTC. Translated, this is CASSQTRTADGYTF. Rearrangement joined TRBV4-1 to TRBJ1-2; there is no confident call for the D gene. From a lookup of the germline V gene, CDR1 and CDR2 are MGHRA and YSYEKL. The V end loses 2 bases and the J end loses 6 bases, and a stretch of 13 bases separates them. The CDR3 starts with the cysteine, ends with the phenylalanine, and has 14 residues. Just CDR3 DNA is preserved here, 42 bases in frame from base 1.